This T cell receptor (beta chain) was found in a study of glioma-infiltrating T cells. The CDR3 length is 14 residues. V dropped 5 bases and J dropped 2; count of bases not matched to a gene: 8. Germline V gives CDR1 DFQATT, CDR2 SNEGSKA (reference sequence). The iRepertoire nested amplicon-rescue multiplex PCR amplified TCR alpha and beta CDR3s from RNA. TCRdb reprocessed the multiplex PCR reads via MiXCR and lists one record per CDR3 protein. Here the sample spans 300,000 to 450,000 distinct CDR3 sequences, roughly two fifths being singletons. This clonotype has at least ten counts. The material sequenced was glioma tissue, nonneoplastic brain tissue, or PBMCs (not recorded which). The chain is built from TRBV20-1 and TRBJ2-5, with TRBD1 matching 7 bases. The sequence derives from a human donor with low-grade glioma or glioblastoma, undergoing nonglioma brain surgery, or in good health (not recorded which). CDR3 bases: TGCAGTGCTGCCCGGGACAGTAGACAAGAGACCCAGTACTTC. Translating gives CSAARDSRQETQYF.